The clone carrying this T cell receptor (beta chain) was recorded a few times. One entry per CDR3 protein, called by TCRdb with MiXCR from the 5' RACE reads. The sample holds 45,000 to 55,000 distinct CDR3 sequences, roughly a quarter seen once. CDR1 is SGHRS and CDR2 is YFSETQ in the germline V gene. The CDR3 totals 13 residues. J lost 6 bases, V lost 3 bases, and 3 bases had no gene match. Sequencing input: tumor-infiltrating naive CD4+ T cells sorted from the breast tumor. This sample's subset: naive CD4+ T cells, CD4+CD45RA+CD25-. The clonotype comes from a female donor with breast cancer. The rearrangement joins TRBV5-1 to TRBJ1-2; 9 bases agree with TRBD1. CDR3 sequence (DNA): TGCGCCAGCAGCTGGGACAGGGAGGATGGCTACACCTTC. It encodes CASSWDREDGYTF.